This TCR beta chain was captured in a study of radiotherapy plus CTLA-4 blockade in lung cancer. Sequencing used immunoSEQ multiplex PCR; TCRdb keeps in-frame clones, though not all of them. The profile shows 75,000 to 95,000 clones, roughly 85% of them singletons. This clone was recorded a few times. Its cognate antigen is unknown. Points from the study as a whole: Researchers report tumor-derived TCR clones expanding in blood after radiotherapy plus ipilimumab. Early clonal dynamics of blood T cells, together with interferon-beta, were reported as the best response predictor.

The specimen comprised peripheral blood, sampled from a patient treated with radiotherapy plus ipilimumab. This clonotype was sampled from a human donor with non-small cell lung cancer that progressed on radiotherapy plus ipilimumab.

DNA for the CDR3: TGCGCCAGCAGCCGGGAGGGGGGCAATAACTATGGCTACACCTTC. Encoded protein: CASSREGGNNYGYTF. J is TRBJ1-2 and V is TRBV5-1, with TRBD1 as a possible D gene (6 bases). The CDR3 is made up of 15 amino acids. V was shortened by 4 bases and J by 1 base, with 14 bases between the two germline ends. Germline V lookup: CDR1 SGHRS, CDR2 YFSETQ.